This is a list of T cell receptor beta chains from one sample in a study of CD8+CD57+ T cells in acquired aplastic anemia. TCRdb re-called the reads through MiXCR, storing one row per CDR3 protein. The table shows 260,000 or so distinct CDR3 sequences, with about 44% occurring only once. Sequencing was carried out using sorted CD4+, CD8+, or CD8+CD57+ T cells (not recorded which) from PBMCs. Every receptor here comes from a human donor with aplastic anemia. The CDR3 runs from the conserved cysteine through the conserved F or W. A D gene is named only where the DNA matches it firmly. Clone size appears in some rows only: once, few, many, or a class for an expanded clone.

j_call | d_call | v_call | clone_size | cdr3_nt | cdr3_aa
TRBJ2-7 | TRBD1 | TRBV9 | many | TGTGCCAGCAGTCCACCCGGGAGAGAGGGACAGGGACGCTACGAGCAGTACTTC | CASSPPGREGQGRYEQYF
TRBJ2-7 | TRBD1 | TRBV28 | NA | TGTGCCAGCACCCCTGAGGACAGGGCAGGAGGGCAGTACTTC | CASTPEDRAGGQYF
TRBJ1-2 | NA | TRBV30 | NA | TGTGCCGGGCGGCAGGGTGACTATGGCTACACCTTC | CAGRQGDYGYTF
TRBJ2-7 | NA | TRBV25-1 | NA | TGTGCCAGCAGTGGACGGACGGACTTCTACGAGCAGTACTTC | CASSGRTDFYEQYF
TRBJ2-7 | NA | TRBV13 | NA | TGTGCCAGCAGCTTGGAAGGATCGAGCTCCTACGAGCAGTACTTC | CASSLEGSSSYEQYF
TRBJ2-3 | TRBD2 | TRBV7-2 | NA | TGTGCCAGCAGCTTAGGTCTAGCGGGAGTGACAGATACGCAGTATTTT | CASSLGLAGVTDTQYF
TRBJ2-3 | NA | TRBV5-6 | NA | TGTGCCAGCAGCTCAGGACGGGGGAGCACAGATACGCAGTATTTT | CASSSGRGSTDTQYF
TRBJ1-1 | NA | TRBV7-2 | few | TGTGCCAGCAGCTACTCAGCGTACACTGAAGCTTTCTTT | CASSYSAYTEAFF
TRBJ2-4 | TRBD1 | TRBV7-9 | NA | TGTGCCAGCAGCCAGGACAGGGGCTTC | CASSQDRGF
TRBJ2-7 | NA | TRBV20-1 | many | TGCAGTGCTAGAGTTGGCTCCTACGAGCAGTACTTC | CSARVGSYEQYF
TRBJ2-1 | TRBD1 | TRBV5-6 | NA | TGTGCCAGCACCCTTTCTTGGCAGGGGGAATACAATGAGCAGTTCTTC | CASTLSWQGEYNEQFF
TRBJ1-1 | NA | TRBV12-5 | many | TGTGCTAGTGGTACGGACAGAGCTAACACTGAAGCTTTCTTT | CASGTDRANTEAFF
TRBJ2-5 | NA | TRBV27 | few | TGTGCCAGCAGTCCCACCCCCCCGGGGGGCTGGAACCAAGAGACCCAGTACTTC | CASSPTPPGGWNQETQYF
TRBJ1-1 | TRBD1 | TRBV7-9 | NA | TGTGCCAGCAGTTCCCCGGGACAGGGATCCACTGAAGCTTTCTTT | CASSSPGQGSTEAFF
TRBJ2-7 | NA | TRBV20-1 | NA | TGCAGTGCTAGAGATGTTCGGCAGGCCTCCGAGCAGTACTTC | CSARDVRQASEQYF
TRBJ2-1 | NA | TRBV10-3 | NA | TGTGCTAGAGAGGGAGAGGTCGATGAGCAGTTCTTC | CAREGEVDEQFF
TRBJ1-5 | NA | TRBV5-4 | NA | TGTGCCAGCAGCTTGGCCGACAGCAGAAGTCAGCCCCAGCATTTT | CASSLADSRSQPQHF
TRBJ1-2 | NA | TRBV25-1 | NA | TGTGCCAGCAGTGAGCAAGGGACTAGCGGCTACAATGGCTGCACCTTC | CASSEQGTSGYNGCTF
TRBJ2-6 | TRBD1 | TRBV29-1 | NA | TGCAGCGTTGCGAGGACAGGAGGCTCTGGGGCCAACGTCCTGACTTTC | CSVARTGGSGANVLTF
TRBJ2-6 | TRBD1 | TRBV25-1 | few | TGTGCCAGCAGTCTGCAGGGGGTGAATTTAGGGTCTGGGGCCAACGTCCTGACTTTC | CASSLQGVNLGSGANVLTF
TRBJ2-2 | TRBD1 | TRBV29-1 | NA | TGCAGCGGACAGGGGAACACCGGGGAGCTGTTTTTT | CSGQGNTGELFF
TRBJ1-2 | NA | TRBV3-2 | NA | TGTGCCAGCAGCCAAGAAATCTGGGACTATGGCTACACCTTC | CASSQEIWDYGYTF
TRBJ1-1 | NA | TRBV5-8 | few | TGTGCCAGCATTGGAGGGCCTAACCTGAACACTGAAGCTTTCTTT | CASIGGPNLNTEAFF
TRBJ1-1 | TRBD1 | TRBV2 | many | TGTGCCAGCAGTGAAGCGCATGTGGCAGGGGGTTTTCAGGCTTTCTTT | CASSEAHVAGGFQAFF
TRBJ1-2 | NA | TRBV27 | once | TGTGCCAGCAGTGCCGGACAGTTTTATGGCTACACCTTC | CASSAGQFYGYTF
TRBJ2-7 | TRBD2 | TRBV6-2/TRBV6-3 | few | TGTGCCAGCAGCGGACTAGCGGGGGTTAACTCCTACGAGCAGTACTTC | CASSGLAGVNSYEQYF
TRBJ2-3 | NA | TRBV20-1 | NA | TGCAGTGCTCCACAGGGTATCGCAGATACGCAGTATTTT | CSAPQGIADTQYF
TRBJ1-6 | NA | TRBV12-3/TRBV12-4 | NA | TGTGCCAGCAGTACAATCAAGGAGTATAATTCACCCCTCCACTTT | CASSTIKEYNSPLHF
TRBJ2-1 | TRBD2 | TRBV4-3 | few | TGCGCCAGCAGCCAAATACTAGCGGGGGGGTGGAATGAGCAGTTCTTC | CASSQILAGGWNEQFF
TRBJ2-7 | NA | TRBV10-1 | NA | TGCGCCAGCAGTGATGGCGAGGAGACCTACGAGCAGTACTTC | CASSDGEETYEQYF
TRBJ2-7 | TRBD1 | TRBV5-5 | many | TGTGCCAGCAGCTTGGCCTACCGACAGGGGTCATACGAGCAGTACTTC | CASSLAYRQGSYEQYF
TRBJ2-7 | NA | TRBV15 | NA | TGTGCCACCAGCCCACCGGGTGCGTCCTACGAGCAGTACTTC | CATSPPGASYEQYF
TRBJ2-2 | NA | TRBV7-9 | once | TGTGCCAGCAGCTCGCCGGAACGGGGGACCGGGGAGCTGTTTTTT | CASSSPERGTGELFF
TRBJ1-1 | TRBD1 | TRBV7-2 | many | TGTGCCAGCAACGATTCCGGGACAGGGTCTGAAGCTTTCTTT | CASNDSGTGSEAFF
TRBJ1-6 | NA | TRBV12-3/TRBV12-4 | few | TGTGCCAGCAGTTACCATCGCCCCTACGAGGGGAAACCCCACTTT | CASSYHRPYEGKPHF
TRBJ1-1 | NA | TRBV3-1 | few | TGTGCCAGCAGCCAAGATCTTGGGTTCAGAACTGAAGCTTTCTTT | CASSQDLGFRTEAFF
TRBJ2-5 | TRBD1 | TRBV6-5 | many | TGTGCCAGCAGCTGGACAGGGGCCCTTCAAGAGACCCAGTACTTC | CASSWTGALQETQYF
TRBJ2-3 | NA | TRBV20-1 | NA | TGCAGTGCTAGCGGGAGCGCAGATACGCAGTATTTT | CSASGSADTQYF
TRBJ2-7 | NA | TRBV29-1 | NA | TGCAGCGTTGAAGTAGGCAGGGGTGACTACGAGCAGTACTTC | CSVEVGRGDYEQYF
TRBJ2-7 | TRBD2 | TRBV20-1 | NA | TGCAGTGCAACTCCTAGCGGGGGAGCCTACGAGCAGTACTTC | CSATPSGGAYEQYF
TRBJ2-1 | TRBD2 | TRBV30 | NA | TGTGCCTGGAATAGCGGGGGACGTAACAATGAGCAGTTCTTC | CAWNSGGRNNEQFF
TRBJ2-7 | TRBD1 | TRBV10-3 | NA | TGTGCCATCAGGATAGGACAGGGGGTCGACGAGCAGTACTTC | CAIRIGQGVDEQYF
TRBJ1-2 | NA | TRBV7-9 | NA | TGTGCCAGCAGCTCCGTCACTAGCGGCTACTATGGCTACACCTTC | CASSSVTSGYYGYTF
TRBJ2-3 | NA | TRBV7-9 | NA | TGTGCCAGCAGTTACTATCGGCCGTATCTGTTCGGCACAGATACGCAGTATTTT | CASSYYRPYLFGTDTQYF
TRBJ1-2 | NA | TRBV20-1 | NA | TGCAGTGCTAGAGATGCGTATGGCTACACCTTC | CSARDAYGYTF
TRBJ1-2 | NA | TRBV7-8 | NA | TGTGCCAGCAGCTTAGTTGAAGGCGCGGTCTATGGCTACACCTTC | CASSLVEGAVYGYTF
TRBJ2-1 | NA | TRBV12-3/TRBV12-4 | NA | TGTGCCAGCAGTTTAGGGGTATACAATCAGCAGTTCTTC | CASSLGVYNQQFF
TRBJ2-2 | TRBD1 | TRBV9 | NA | TGTGCCAGCAGCGACCCGGGACAGGGTTTTTCCGGGGAGCTGTTTTTT | CASSDPGQGFSGELFF
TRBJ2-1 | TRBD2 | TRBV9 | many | TGTGCCAGCAGCGTACTTCCGGGGGGATTGTTCTTC | CASSVLPGGLFF
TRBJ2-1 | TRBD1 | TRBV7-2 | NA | TGTGCCAGCAGCCAACAACCGGGACAGCTTTACAATGAGCAGTTCTTC | CASSQQPGQLYNEQFF
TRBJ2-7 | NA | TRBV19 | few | TGTGCCTGGAGAGCCCCAAAGGCGGGCTACGAGCAGTACTTC | CAWRAPKAGYEQYF
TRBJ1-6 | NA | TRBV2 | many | TGTGCCAGCAGTGGGGCACCTCGCACACCCCTCCACTTT | CASSGAPRTPLHF
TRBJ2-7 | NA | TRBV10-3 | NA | TGTGCCAGCAGTGAATCCGGCTACCACCCTCCTTACGAGCAGTACTTC | CASSESGYHPPYEQYF
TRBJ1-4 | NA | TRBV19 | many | TGTGCCAGTAGTATACATCTGAGTATAGGGGATGAAAAACTGTTTTTT | CASSIHLSIGDEKLFF
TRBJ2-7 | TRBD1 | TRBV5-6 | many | TGTGCCAGCAGCCCCCGGTTCAGGGGGCTTACCTACGAGCAGTACTTC | CASSPRFRGLTYEQYF